This is a list of T cell receptor beta chains from one sample in a study of post-analysis software for immune sequencing data. MiXCR, applied by TCRdb to the PCR reads, yields one record per CDR3 protein. The sample lists hundreds of thousands of distinct CDR3 sequences, approximately 60% seen once, with about 11% in the top ten. Sequenced: blood. The receptors were gathered from a girl aged 2-15 years with multiple sclerosis. Both conserved end residues are trimmed from each CDR3. Fields, in order: J gene, V gene, CDR3 length, D gene, CDR3 protein. A D gene is named only where the DNA matches it firmly.

TRBJ2-7 TRBV2 12 TRBD1 ASSVETGAYEQY
TRBJ2-1 TRBV12-3/TRBV12-4 12 . ASTVHRRYNEQF
TRBJ2-1 TRBV5-1 11 . ASSLDSCNEQF
TRBJ1-2 TRBV27 10 . ASSPGTAGYT
TRBJ2-7 TRBV12-3/TRBV12-4 13 . ASSPRGLRGGEQY
TRBJ2-3 TRBV5-1 13 TRBD1 ASSGTGAGADTQY
TRBJ2-3 TRBV7-3 11 TRBD2 ASSPGTSSTQY
TRBJ2-1 TRBV7-3 13 TRBD2 ASTLLAGGDNEQF
TRBJ2-1 TRBV7-9 14 . ASSKGQQGGYNEQF
TRBJ2-3 TRBV20-1 14 TRBD2 SASGLAGQAADTQY
TRBJ2-3 TRBV2 9 . ASSGENTQY
TRBJ2-4 TRBV2 14 . ASSEALRAGRNIQY
TRBJ2-7 TRBV10-2 12 . ASTRTKTPYEQY
TRBJ1-1 TRBV9 13 . ASSVGGQMNTEAF
TRBJ2-5 TRBV29-1 9 . SVDWGETQY